The 26 T cell receptor beta chains given below trace back to one sample, sequenced in a study of T cells in localized non-small cell lung cancer. Sequencing used immunoSEQ multiplex PCR; TCRdb keeps in-frame clones, though not all of them. The table includes about 9,600 clones, around two fifths detected once. This sample comprised lymph node tissue, obtained before any cancer treatment. These receptors came from a woman aged 40-69 years with stage I lung adenocarcinoma.

In this sample, this clone turned up a few times. This chain links TRBV9 with TRBJ2-3; no reliable D call. The CDR3 runs 14 residues. CDR1 is SGDLS, CDR2 YYNGEE, per germline. The germline V and J ends were trimmed by 0 bases and 3 bases, with 8 bases remaining between them. CDR3 in DNA: TGTGCCAGCAGCGTAGGTCGGCCGACAGATACGCAGTATTTT. Its protein is CASSVGRPTDTQYF.

A few counts support this clone. The chain is built from TRBV2 and TRBJ1-4; the D gene is possibly TRBD1 (6 bases). V was clipped by 5 bases and J by 2 bases, with 12 bases between them. CDR1 is SNHLY and CDR2 is FYNNEI in the germline V gene. The CDR3 is made up of 15 amino acids. The CDR3 spells CASSTGRGTNEKLFF. The CDR3 DNA follows: TGTGCCAGCAGTACAGGGAGGGGGACTAATGAAAAACTGTTTTTT. The full variable domain, rest sourced from reference TRBV2 and TRBJ1-4, is EPEVTQTPSHQVTQMGQEVILRCVPISNHLYFYWYRQILGQKVEFLVSFYNNEISEKSEIFDDQFSVERPDGSNFTLKIRSTKLEDSAMYFCASSTGRGTNEKLFFGSGTQLSVL.

J is TRBJ1-4 and V is TRBV9; D gene ambiguous. CDR3 length equals 15 residues. Trimming took off 0 bases at V and 1 base at J, with 7 bases between the two ends. Per the germline V gene, CDR1 is SGDLS and CDR2 is YYNGEE. CDR3 region: CASSVGQQTNEKLFF. In DNA form, the CDR3 reads TGTGCCAGCAGCGTAGGGCAGCAAACTAATGAAAAACTGTTTTTT.

The chain joins TRBV10-2 to TRBJ1-3; D is unclear. The ends were cut back, 10 bases at V and 0 bases at J, with 10 bases in the middle. The CDR3 has 13 amino acids. Germline V gives CDR1 WSHSY, CDR2 SAAADI. CDR3 sequence (DNA): TGCGCCACCCAGGAGAGCTCTGGAAACACCATATATTTT. Encoded protein: CATQESSGNTIYF.

The J gene is TRBJ1-2, the V gene TRBV6-8, with TRBD1 as a possible D gene (6 bases). Germline loops: CDR1 MNHGY, CDR2 SAAAGT. V was shortened by 6 bases and J by 8 bases, with 16 bases between the two germline ends. The CDR3 length is 13 residues. Here the CDR3 reads CASRFTGMEGYTF. CDR3 in DNA: TGTGCCAGCAGATTTACAGGGATGGAAGGCTACACCTTC.

The V and J genes are TRBV16 and TRBJ1-2; D is ambiguous. Between the trimmed V and J ends, which lost 4 bases and 1 base, there was a span of 10 bases. Looked up from germline, CDR1 is KGHSY and CDR2 is FQNENV. The CDR3 runs 14 residues. This chain's CDR3 is CASSPGRDNYGYTF. DNA of the CDR3: TGTGCCAGCAGCCCCGGACGGGATAACTATGGCTACACCTTC.

V and J are TRBV19 and TRBJ1-1; 9 bases fit TRBD1. Germline CDR1 LNHDA, CDR2 SQIVND (reference sequence). This CDR3 region has 16 residues. V dropped 6 bases and J dropped 1; count of bases not matched to a gene: 9. This CDR3 reads CASSRTGVGWNTEAFF. In DNA, the CDR3 is TGTGCCAGTAGCAGGACAGGGGTAGGCTGGAACACTGAAGCTTTCTTT.

This clone has only a few counts. V and J are TRBV6-8 and TRBJ1-6; tentatively, D is TRBD1 (5 bases). V was shortened by 6 bases and J by 5 bases, with 11 bases between the two germline ends. CDR1 is MNHGY and CDR2 is SAAAGT in the germline V gene. The CDR3 contains 14 residues. CDR3 region: CASSQTVNNSPLHF. The CDR3 bases are TGTGCCAGCAGCCAGACAGTTAATAATTCACCCCTCCACTTT.

This chain uses TRBV19 with TRBJ2-5, with TRBD2 matching over 8 bases. Germline V gene lookup returns CDR1 LNHDA and CDR2 SQIVND (reference sequence). The CDR3 covers 16 residues. Trimming removed 3 bases from V and 2 bases from J; junction bases left unmatched: 8. The CDR3 loop reads CASSIWAGGAQETQYF. CDR3 bases: TGTGCCAGTAGTATTTGGGCGGGGGGTGCTCAAGAGACCCAGTACTTC.

V gene TRBV29-1 combines with J gene TRBJ2-7; D is unresolved. Between the trimmed V and J ends, which lost 4 bases and 3 bases, there was a span of 10 bases. Per germline, CDR1 SQVTM and CDR2 ANQGSEA. The CDR3 length is 12 residues. The DNA for the CDR3 is TGCAGCGTTGTACTGGAAAACTACGAGCAGTACTTC. Translation: CSVVLENYEQYF.

The chain combines TRBV9 with TRBJ2-5; 7 positions match TRBD1. The CDR3 is 14 residues long. Germline V gene lookup returns CDR1 SGDLS and CDR2 YYNGEE. V lost 5 bases, J lost 7 bases, and 11 bases stayed unmatched. The CDR3 loop reads CASRKQTGQGTQYF. CDR3 DNA: TGTGCCAGCAGGAAACAGACAGGGCAGGGGACCCAGTACTTC.

This clone was seen only a few times. The chain has TRBV12-2 and TRBJ2-3; the D segment call TRBD1 is taken from the table without a DNA check. TRBV12-2 is a documented pseudogene. The CDR3 consists of 14 residues. The CDR3 sequence: CASRAGNSTDTQYF. The CDR3 nucleotides are TGTGCAAGTCGCGCAGGGAATTCCACAGATACGCAGTATTTT.

There are a few counts of this clone. The gene calls are TRBV19 and TRBJ1-3; D may be TRBD1 (5 bases). There are 16 residues in the CDR3. The germline V and J ends were trimmed by 6 bases and 11 bases, with 26 bases remaining between them. Germline-derived CDR1 and CDR2 are LNHDA and SQIVND (reference sequence). The CDR3 region has the DNA TGTGCCAGTAGGAAAGACACAGACAGCGGGCGAAGGGCCATATATTTT. Its protein is CASRKDTDSGRRAIYF.

The chain employs TRBV30 and TRBJ2-1; 11 positions match TRBD2. V lost 0 bases to trimming and J lost 9 bases; unmatched junction nucleotides: 1. Germline assignment: CDR1 GTSNPN and CDR2 SVGIG (reference sequence). The CDR3 is 13 residues long. The DNA for the CDR3 is TGTGCCTGGAGTGTTCTAGCGGGGGGTGAGCAGTTCTTC. Translated, it gives CAWSVLAGGEQFF.

This clone is a singleton in its sample. This rearrangement joins TRBV29-1 to TRBJ1-2, with D possibly being TRBD1 (5 bases). The CDR3 loop spans 17 amino acids. V lost 2 bases and J lost 4, with 23 bases in between. Germline V gene data show CDR1 as SQVTM and CDR2 as ANQGSEA. This chain's CDR3 is CSVEKVQLGALGYGYTF. CDR3 nucleotides: TGCAGCGTTGAAAAGGTACAGCTAGGGGCCCTTGGCTATGGCTACACCTTC.

This clone was recorded a few times. J is TRBJ2-7 and V is TRBV6-8; 8 bases are a match to TRBD2. The CDR3 length is 15 residues. Looked up from germline, CDR1 is MNHGY and CDR2 is SAAAGT. The V segment lost 7 bases and the J segment 5 bases; nucleotides outside the gene matches: 13. CDR3 sequence (DNA): TGTGCCAGCAAGATTCTAGCCGCGGGGGGCCACGAGCAGTACTTC. Amino acid sequence: CASKILAAGGHEQYF.

Sample share makes this clone medium-sized. DNA for the CDR3: TGTGCCAGCAGCCCTGGACAGGGGGCATACAACACTGAAGCTTTCTTT. This encodes CASSPGQGAYNTEAFF. The V call is TRBV7-6, the J call TRBJ1-1; 11 positions match TRBD1. Per the germline V gene, CDR1 is SGHVS and CDR2 is FNYEAQ. CDR3 size: 16 residues. Trimming took 5 bases from V and 2 from J; bases not matched to a gene: 7. Supplemented by reference TRBV7-6 and TRBJ1-1, the full variable domain reads GAGVSQSPRYKVTKRGQDVALRCDPISGHVSLYWYRQALGQGPEFLTYFNYEAQQDKSGLPNDRFSAERPEGSISTLTIQRTEQRDSAMYRCASSPGQGAYNTEAFFGQGTRLTVV.

The rearrangement joins TRBV25-1 to TRBJ1-4; tentatively, D is TRBD1 (6 bases). Trimming removed 2 bases from V and 8 bases from J, with 15 bases in between. This CDR3 has 15 amino acids. Germline V lookup: CDR1 MGHDK, CDR2 SYGVNS. The CDR3 DNA reads as TGTGCCAGCAGTGAACGGGGGGCCGGGAACGAAAAACTGTTTTTT. This codes for CASSERGAGNEKLFF.

J is TRBJ1-3 and V is TRBV5-1, with no clear D. The CDR3 is made up of 16 amino acids. Germline V gene lookup returns CDR1 SGHRS and CDR2 YFSETQ. The ends were cut back, 0 bases at V and 0 bases at J, with 10 bases in the middle. The DNA of the CDR3 is TGCGCCAGCAGCTTGGGGGCAGGAACCTCTGGAAACACCATATATTTT. Translation gives CASSLGAGTSGNTIYF.

The CDR3 region is CASSPLPGLPSGYTF. The CDR3 DNA is TGTGCCAGCAGCCCTCTACCGGGACTGCCTTCTGGCTACACCTTC. The V gene is TRBV7-5, the J gene TRBJ1-2. TRBV7-5 is described as a pseudogene. The CDR3 runs 15 residues.

The chain employs TRBV5-1 and TRBJ2-5; D unclear. CDR3 length: 15 amino acids. V was pared by 0 bases and J by 1 base, with 10 bases between. From germline, CDR1 is SGHRS and CDR2 YFSETQ. The CDR3 DNA follows: TGCGCCAGCAGCTTGGCCGTCGCGGCCCAAGAGACCCAGTACTTC. As protein: CASSLAVAAQETQYF.

The CDR3 reads CASKEGNTGELFF. The CDR3, as DNA: TGTGCCAGCAAAGAGGGGAACACCGGGGAGCTGTTTTTT. The chain employs TRBV9 and TRBJ2-2; D is perhaps TRBD2 (5 bases). The germline V and J ends were trimmed by 6 bases and 1 base, with 7 bases remaining between them. Germline V gene sequence: CDR1 SGDLS, CDR2 YYNGEE. The CDR3 is 13 amino acids.

The chain carries TRBV18 and TRBJ1-3; D perhaps matches TRBD1 (5 bases). Germline lookup yields CDR1 KGHSH and CDR2 LQKENI. CDR3 length: 16 amino acids. V dropped 3 bases and J dropped 0 bases, with 12 bases sitting between them. In nucleotides, the CDR3 is TGTGCCAGCTCACCGACCGGGGGTCTCTCTGGAAACACCATATATTTT. This encodes CASSPTGGLSGNTIYF.

This clone has only a few counts. This chain uses TRBV6-8 with TRBJ2-6; TRBD1 agrees at 7 bases. CDR3 length: 15 residues. V lost 10 bases, J lost 1 base, and 7 bases stayed unmatched. Germline V gene lookup returns CDR1 MNHGY and CDR2 SAAAGT. The CDR3 nucleotides read TGTGCCATCAGGTCGACAGGGTCTGGGGCCAACGTCCTGACTTTC. Encoded protein: CAIRSTGSGANVLTF.

In its sample, this clone was seen once. The chain joins TRBV19 to TRBJ2-7, with D unclear. V gave up 7 bases and J gave up 2 bases, with 15 bases separating them. Germline V gene sequence: CDR1 LNHDA, CDR2 SQIVND (reference sequence). This CDR3 comprises 14 residues. The CDR3 here is CASNVGQAPYEQYF. The CDR3 coding sequence is TGTGCCAGTAATGTAGGGCAGGCCCCCTACGAGCAGTACTTC.

The J gene is TRBJ1-2, the V gene TRBV19, with TRBD1 as a possible D gene (5 bases). The CDR3 totals 12 residues. CDR1 and CDR2 from the germline V gene are LNHDA and SQIVND (reference sequence). The V gene lost 9 bases and the J gene lost 4 bases, with 12 bases spanning the gap. The CDR3 DNA sequence: TGTGCCAGCAGACCGGGACGCTATGGCTACACCTTC. Translated: CASRPGRYGYTF.